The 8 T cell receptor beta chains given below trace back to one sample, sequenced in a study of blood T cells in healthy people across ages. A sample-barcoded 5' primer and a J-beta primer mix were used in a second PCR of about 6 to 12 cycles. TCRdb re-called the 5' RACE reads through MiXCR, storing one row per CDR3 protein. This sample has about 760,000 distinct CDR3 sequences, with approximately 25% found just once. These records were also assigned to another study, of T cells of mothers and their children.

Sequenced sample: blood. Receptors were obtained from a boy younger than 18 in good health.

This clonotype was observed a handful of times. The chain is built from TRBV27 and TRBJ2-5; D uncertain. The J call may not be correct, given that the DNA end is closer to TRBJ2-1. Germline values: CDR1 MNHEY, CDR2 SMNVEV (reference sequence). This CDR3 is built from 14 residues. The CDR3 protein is CASSLSADYNEQFF. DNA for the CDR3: TGTGCCAGCAGTTTATCGGCGGACTACAATGAGCAGTTCTTC.

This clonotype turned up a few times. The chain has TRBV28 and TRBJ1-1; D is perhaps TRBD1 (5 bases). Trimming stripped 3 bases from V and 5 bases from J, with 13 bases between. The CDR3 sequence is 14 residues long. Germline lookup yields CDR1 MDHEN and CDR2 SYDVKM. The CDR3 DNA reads TGTGCCAGCAGTTTGGAGGGGATATCAACTGAAGCTTTCTTT. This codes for CASSLEGISTEAFF.

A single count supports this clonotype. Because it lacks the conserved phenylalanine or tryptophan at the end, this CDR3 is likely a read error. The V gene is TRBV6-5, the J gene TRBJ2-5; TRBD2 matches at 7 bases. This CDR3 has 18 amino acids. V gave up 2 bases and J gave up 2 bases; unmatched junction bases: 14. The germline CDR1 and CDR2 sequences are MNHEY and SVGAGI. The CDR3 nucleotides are TGTGCCAGCAGTTACGGCGGGACTAACGGAGGTTGGCAAGAGACCCAGTACTCC. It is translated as CASSYGGTNGGWQETQYS.

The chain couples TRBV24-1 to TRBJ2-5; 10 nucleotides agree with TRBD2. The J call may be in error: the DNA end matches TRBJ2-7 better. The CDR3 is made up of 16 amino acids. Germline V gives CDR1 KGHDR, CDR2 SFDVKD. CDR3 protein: CATSDLRLAGDYEQYF. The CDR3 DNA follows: TGTGCCACCAGTGATTTGCGTCTAGCGGGGGACTACGAGCAGTACTTC.

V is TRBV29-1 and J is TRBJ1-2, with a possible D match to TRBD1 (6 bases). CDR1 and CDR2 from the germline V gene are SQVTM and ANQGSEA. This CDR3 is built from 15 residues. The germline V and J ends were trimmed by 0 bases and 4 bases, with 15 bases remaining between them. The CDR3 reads CSVEDPPGTRYGYTF. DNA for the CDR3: TGCAGCGTTGAAGATCCCCCCGGGACACGCTATGGCTACACCTTC. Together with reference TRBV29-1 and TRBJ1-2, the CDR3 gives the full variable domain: SAVISQKPSRDICQRGTSLTIQCQVDSQVTMMFWYRQQPGQSLTLIATANQGSEATYESGFVIDKFPISRPNLTFSTLTVSNMSPEDSSIYLCSVEDPPGTRYGYTFGSGTRLTVV.

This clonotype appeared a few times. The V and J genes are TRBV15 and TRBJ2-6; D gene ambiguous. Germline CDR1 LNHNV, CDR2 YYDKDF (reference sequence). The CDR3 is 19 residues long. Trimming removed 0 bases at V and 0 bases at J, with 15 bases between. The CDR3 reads CATSRDIGLLSSGANVLTF. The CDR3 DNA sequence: TGTGCCACCAGCAGAGATATAGGCCTACTGAGCTCTGGGGCCAACGTCCTGACTTTC.

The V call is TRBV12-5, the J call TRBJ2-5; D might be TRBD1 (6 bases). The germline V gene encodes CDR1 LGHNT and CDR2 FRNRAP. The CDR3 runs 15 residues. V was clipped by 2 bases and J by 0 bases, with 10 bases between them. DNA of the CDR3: TGTGCTAGTGGTTTGCCACAGGGACACCAAGAGACCCAGTACTTC. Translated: CASGLPQGHQETQYF.

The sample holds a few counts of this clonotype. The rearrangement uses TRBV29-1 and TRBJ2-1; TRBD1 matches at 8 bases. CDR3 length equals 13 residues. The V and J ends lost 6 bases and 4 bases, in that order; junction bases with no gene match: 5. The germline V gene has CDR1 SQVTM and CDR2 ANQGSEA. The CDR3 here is CSVGQGDYNEQFF. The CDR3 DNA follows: TGCAGCGTCGGACAGGGTGATTACAATGAGCAGTTCTTC.